This T cell receptor beta chain is from a study of T cell responses to AZD1222 COVID-19 vaccine. The overall study: Second-dose schedules of about 4 or about 12 weeks were combined. Findings and limits, study-wide: Spike-specific TCR breadth rose after two AZD1222 doses, and depth rose as well. The donor group comprised mostly white British people and more females; the analysis possibly underestimated clonal diversity. Nearly half of spike-specific TCRs reportedly target unmutated variant regions.

Germline CDR1 and CDR2: MGHRA and YSYEKL. CDR3 length: 16 residues. J was trimmed by 2 bases and V by 0 bases; bases with no gene match: 3. The data were produced by immunoSEQ multiplex PCR, yet TCRdb's version contains in-frame clones alone and is incomplete. The sample carries roughly 70,000 clones, approximately 85% recorded once. Comments on this clone: What it recognizes is unknown.

This receptor was identified in an adult in good health. The sample was peripheral blood, taken on day 0 of AZD1222 vaccination. The gene calls are TRBV4-1 and TRBJ2-3; 9 nucleotides line up with TRBD2. The CDR3 spells CASSQDSGGDTDTQYF. CDR3 sequence (DNA): TGCGCCAGCAGCCAAGATAGCGGGGGAGACACAGATACGCAGTATTTT.